The entry below gives a single T cell receptor beta chain sequence along with its context. The V gene's germline CDR1 is SGHAT and CDR2 FQNNGV. The V end was cut by 4 bases, the J end by 4 bases, with 10 bases between. The CDR3 extends over 13 amino acids. The sample belongs to a study of shared clonotypes between healthy human individuals. Here immunoSEQ multiplex PCR was the method, and the copy in TCRdb shows in-frame clones only, minus some. The table lists about 120,000 clones, around 68% of them singletons, with roughly a quarter in the top ten. This sequence was found in a woman in her 30s in good health. This sequence joins TRBV11-2 and TRBJ1-2, with D perhaps matching TRBD1 (5 bases). The sample comprised memory CD8+ T cells sorted from blood. The subset here: CD45RO+ cells pooled with CCR7-negative TemRA cells. For the CDR3, the DNA is TGTGCCAGCAGCTCCCAGGGTCTCTATGGCTACACCTTC. This sequence encodes CASSSQGLYGYTF.